What follows are 6 T cell receptor beta chains derived from one specimen sequenced in a study of graft-versus-host responses after intestinal transplantation. The assay was immunoSEQ multiplex PCR, and TCRdb's table has in-frame clones only and misses some. Of just over 15,000 clones in the sample, about 87% were seen once. The source was bone marrow, collected roughly 120 days after intestinal transplantation. Receptors originate from a human patient who received an intestinal transplant, so some T cells may come from the graft donor.

The genes are TRBV5-6 and TRBJ1-2; weak D call: TRBD1 (6 bases). The CDR3 totals 11 residues. With 7 bases removed from V and 6 bases from J, the gap between germline ends came to 10 bases. Germline assignment: CDR1 SGHDT and CDR2 YYEEEE. CDR3 sequence reads: CASYNRDGYTF. The CDR3 DNA reads TGTGCCAGCTACAACAGGGATGGCTACACCTTC.

The V call is TRBV28, the J call TRBJ2-2; D might be TRBD2 (5 bases). V lost 3 bases and J lost 1, with 12 bases in between. CDR3 length: 16 amino acids. The germline V gene has CDR1 MDHEN and CDR2 SYDVKM. Here the CDR3 reads CASSLALRGNTGELFF. CDR3 nucleotides: TGTGCCAGCAGTTTGGCCCTCCGGGGGAACACCGGGGAGCTGTTTTTT.

In this sample, this clone turned up once. V gene TRBV19 combines with J gene TRBJ2-2; D may be TRBD1 or TRBD2 (6 bases each). The CDR3 extends over 14 amino acids. V was cut by 8 bases and J by 6 bases, with 16 bases left in between. Germline CDR1 is LNHDA and CDR2 is SQIVND (reference sequence). The CDR3 DNA sequence: TGTGCCAGTGGGAGGACAGCGCGGGCCGGGGAGCTGTTTTTT. Its protein product is CASGRTARAGELFF.

V and J are TRBV28 and TRBJ2-5, with D perhaps matching TRBD2 (6 bases). The CDR3 runs 14 residues. Germline V gene lookup returns CDR1 MDHEN and CDR2 SYDVKM. V lost 2 bases to trimming and J lost 5 bases, with 12 bases between them. The CDR3 region has the DNA TGTGCCAGCAGTTTAGGCCGGGGGAGGGAGACCCAGTACTTC. Translating it yields CASSLGRGRETQYF.

The rearrangement uses TRBV28 and TRBJ2-7, with 7 bases that match TRBD2. Trimming took 3 bases from V and 2 from J; bases not matched to a gene: 7. From germline, CDR1 is MDHEN and CDR2 SYDVKM. The CDR3 has 15 amino acids. The DNA for the CDR3 is TGTGCCAGCAGTTTCGGCAGGGACTACACCTACGAGCAGTACTTC. This gives the protein CASSFGRDYTYEQYF.

This clone was counted once. CDR3 sequence reads: CASSERGLQFF. In DNA form, the CDR3 reads TGTGCCAGCAGTGAAAGGGGCCTGCAGTTCTTC. This chain joins TRBV6-1 and TRBJ2-1, with D possibly being TRBD1 (5 bases). Germline V gene lookup returns CDR1 MNHNS and CDR2 SASEGT. The germline V and J ends were trimmed by 2 bases and 12 bases, with 8 bases remaining between them. The CDR3 consists of 11 residues.